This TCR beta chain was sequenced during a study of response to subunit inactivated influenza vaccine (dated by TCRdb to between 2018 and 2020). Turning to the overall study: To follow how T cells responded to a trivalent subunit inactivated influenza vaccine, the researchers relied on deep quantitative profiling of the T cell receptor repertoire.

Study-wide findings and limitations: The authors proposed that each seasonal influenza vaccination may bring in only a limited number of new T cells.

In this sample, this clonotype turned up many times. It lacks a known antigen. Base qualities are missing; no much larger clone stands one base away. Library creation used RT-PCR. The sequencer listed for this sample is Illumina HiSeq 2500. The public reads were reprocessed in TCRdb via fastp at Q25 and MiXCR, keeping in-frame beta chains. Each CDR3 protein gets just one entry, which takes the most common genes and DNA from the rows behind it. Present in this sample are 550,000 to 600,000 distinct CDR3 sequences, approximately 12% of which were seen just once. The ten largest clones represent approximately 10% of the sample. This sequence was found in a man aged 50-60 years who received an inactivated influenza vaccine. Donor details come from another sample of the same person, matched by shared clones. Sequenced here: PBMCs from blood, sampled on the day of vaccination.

The CDR3 region has the sequence CASSQDFVVGELFF. The base sequence is TGTGCCAGCAGCCAAGATTTCGTCGTCGGGGAGCTGTTTTTT. The chain is encoded by TRBV14 joined to TRBJ2-2; the D gene remains uncertain. V loses 0 bases, J loses 7 bases, and the germline ends lie 9 bases apart. Taken from cysteine to phenylalanine, the CDR3 has 14 residues. Only the CDR3 portion is preserved as DNA: 42 bases, with reading frame beginning at the first base. The germline V gene sets CDR1 to SGHDN and CDR2 to FVKESK. This CDR3, with the reference TRBV14 and TRBJ2-2 proteins standing in past its ends, gives the full variable domain EAGVTQFPSHSVIEKGQTVTLRCDPISGHDNLYWYRRVMGKEIKFLLHFVKESKQDESGMPNNRFLAERTGGTYSTLKVQPAELEDSGVYFCASSQDFVVGELFFGEGSRLTVL.